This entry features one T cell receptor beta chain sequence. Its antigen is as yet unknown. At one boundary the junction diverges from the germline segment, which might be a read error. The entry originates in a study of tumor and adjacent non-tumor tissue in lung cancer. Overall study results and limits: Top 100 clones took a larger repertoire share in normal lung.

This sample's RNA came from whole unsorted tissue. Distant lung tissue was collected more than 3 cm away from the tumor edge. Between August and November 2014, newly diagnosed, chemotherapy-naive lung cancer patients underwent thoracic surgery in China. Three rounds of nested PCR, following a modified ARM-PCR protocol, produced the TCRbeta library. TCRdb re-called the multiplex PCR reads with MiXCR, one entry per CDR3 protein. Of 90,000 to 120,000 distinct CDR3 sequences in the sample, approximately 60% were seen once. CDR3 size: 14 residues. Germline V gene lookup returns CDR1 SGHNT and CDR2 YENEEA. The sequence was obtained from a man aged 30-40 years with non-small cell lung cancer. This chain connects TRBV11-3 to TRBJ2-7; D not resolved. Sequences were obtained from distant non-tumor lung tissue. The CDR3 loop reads CASSLGEDPYEQYF. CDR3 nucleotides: TGTGCCAGCAGCTTAGGGGAAGACCCCTATGAGCAGTACTTC.